The rows below give T cell receptor beta chains drawn from one sample of a study of blood T cell repertoires in COVID-19. Sequencing was performed with immunoSEQ multiplex PCR; in TCRdb, only in-frame clones are kept and a portion is missing. The sample lists more than 95,000 clones, about 76% occurring once. The sample comprised peripheral blood. These receptors all come from a woman aged 70-85 years with acute or convalescent COVID-19. Each CDR3 is given with its conserved first and last residue. D genes are given only for firm matches. Not every row has a clone size; where given, it reads once, few, many or a size class.

TRBJ1-1	-	TRBD1	TRBV4-3	16	TGCGCCAGCAGCCAAGGAACAGGGGGGCGCAACACTGAAGCTTTCTTT	CASSQGTGGRNTEAFF
TRBJ1-3	-	TRBD1	TRBV7-6	18	TGTGCCAGCAGCTCCTACGTCCCGGGACAGTTCTCTGGAAACACCATATATTTT	CASSSYVPGQFSGNTIYF
TRBJ1-1	-	-	TRBV7-2	14	TGTGCCAGCAGCCCCCAAGCAGGGTACACTGAAGCTTTCTTT	CASSPQAGYTEAFF
TRBJ1-1	-	-	TRBV9	13	TGTGCCAGTGGCCGGGGGGGCGAGACTGAAGCTTTCTTT	CASGRGGETEAFF
TRBJ2-3	few	-	TRBV7-6	12	TGTGCCAGCAGCTTACTAACAGATACGCAGTATTTT	CASSLLTDTQYF
TRBJ1-3	few	-	TRBV30	15	TGTGCCTGGACCCGAGACACGTTCTCTGGAAACACCATATATTTT	CAWTRDTFSGNTIYF
TRBJ1-1	-	-	TRBV3-1/TRBV3-2	13	TGTGCCAGCAGCCCATTACTAGGAACTGAAGCTTTCTTT	CASSPLLGTEAFF
TRBJ1-1	-	-	TRBV7-9	14	TGTGCCAGCAGCTTAGACAGGGTGAACACTGAAGCTTTCTTT	CASSLDRVNTEAFF
TRBJ1-2	-	-	TRBV30	12	TGTGCCTGGAGTGCCCCCGACTATGGCTACACCTTC	CAWSAPDYGYTF
TRBJ2-5	once	-	TRBV5-1	16	TGCGCCAGCAGCTTGGAGGGGGGGCTTTTATTGGAGACCCAGTACTTC	CASSLEGGLLLETQYF
TRBJ2-6	-	-	TRBV5-6	14	TGTGCCACCTTTGGCCGCTCTGGGGCCAACGTCCTGACTTTC	CATFGRSGANVLTF
TRBJ2-1	-	-	TRBV6-1	13	TGTGCCAGCAGTGAAGGAGCATACAATGAGCAGTTCTTC	CASSEGAYNEQFF
TRBJ1-1	-	-	TRBV7-9	14	TGTGCCAGCAGCCCGGACCGGGGGGGGGCTGAAGCTTTCTTT	CASSPDRGGAEAFF
TRBJ2-5	-	TRBD2	TRBV6-5	15	TGTGCCAGCAGGGTAGCGGGGGGACACTCGGAGACCCAGTACTTC	CASRVAGGHSETQYF
TRBJ1-2	-	TRBD1	TRBV7-8	13	TGTGCCAGCAGCCCGCAGGGGGGCTATGGCTACACCTTC	CASSPQGGYGYTF
TRBJ2-6	-	-	TRBV27	13	TGTGCCAGCAGTCGCTCTGGGGCCAACGTCCTGACTTTC	CASSRSGANVLTF
TRBJ2-1	once	-	TRBV7-2	15	TGTGCCAGCAGCTTAGCGGCAGGGTCAATTGATGAGCAGTTCTTC	CASSLAAGSIDEQFF
TRBJ2-1	-	TRBD2	TRBV19	16	TGTGCCAGTAGTACGAGGACTAGCGGCCCTTACAATGAGCAGTTCTTC	CASSTRTSGPYNEQFF
TRBJ2-7	once	-	TRBV7-2	13	TGTGCCAGCAGCTCAAGACAGGCCGGCGAGCAGTACTTC	CASSSRQAGEQYF
TRBJ2-5	-	-	TRBV9	15	TGTGCCAGCAGCGTATCCGGGAGCTCTCAAGAGACCCAGTACTTC	CASSVSGSSQETQYF
TRBJ2-5	-	-	TRBV5-8	15	TGTGCCAGCAGCTTTGGTCTCCAGGGTTGGGAGACCCAGTACTTC	CASSFGLQGWETQYF
TRBJ2-3	-	TRBD2	TRBV6-5	14	TGTGCCAGCAGAGTAGCGGGGGGGGCAGATACGCAGTATTTT	CASRVAGGADTQYF
TRBJ1-1	-	-	TRBV6-6	13	TGTGCCAGCAGAATCAGGGCGGACACTGAAGCTTTCTTT	CASRIRADTEAFF
TRBJ1-2	-	-	TRBV5-4	14	TGTGCCAGCCTTCCTTTGGGGGAGGACTATGGCTACACCTTC	CASLPLGEDYGYTF
TRBJ2-1	-	-	TRBV14	13	TGTGCCAGCAGCCAAGTGTACCGGGGGACTCAGTTCTTC	CASSQVYRGTQFF
TRBJ2-5	-	-	TRBV4-1	13	TGCGCCAGCAGCCACCTCTTTCAAGAGACCCAGTACTTC	CASSHLFQETQYF
TRBJ1-1	-	-	TRBV2	15	TGTGCCAGCTACGCAGGTCAGGGCTTGGGCACTGAAGCTTTCTTT	CASYAGQGLGTEAFF
TRBJ1-1	-	-	TRBV9	15	TGTGCCAGCAGCGTAGATGGGGGGACGAACACTGAAGCTTTCTTT	CASSVDGGTNTEAFF
TRBJ2-6	-	-	TRBV5-4	16	TGTGCCAGCAGCTCAACAGAGGGCACAGGGGCCAACGTCCTGACTTTC	CASSSTEGTGANVLTF
TRBJ1-1	-	-	TRBV27	14	TGTGCCAGCAGCCCCCGGGGGGGGAACACTGAAGCTTTCTTT	CASSPRGGNTEAFF
TRBJ2-1	-	TRBD2	TRBV5-1	15	TGCGCCAGCAGCCCTAGCGGGGGAGAATACAATGAGCAGTTCTTC	CASSPSGGEYNEQFF
TRBJ1-1	-	-	TRBV10-3	12	TGTGCCATCGGGAGGGCGAACACTGAAGCTTTCTTT	CAIGRANTEAFF
TRBJ1-4	once	-	TRBV2	15	TGTGCCAGCACAGGGCAGCTGACAACTAATGAAAAACTGTTTTTT	CASTGQLTTNEKLFF
TRBJ2-5	-	-	TRBV2	12	TGTGCCAGCAACAGGGACGAGGAGACCCAGTACTTC	CASNRDEETQYF
TRBJ2-4	-	-	TRBV21-1	18	TGTGCCAGCAGCAACCCACTACCGCAGACAGGGTCCAAAAACATTCAGTACTTC	CASSNPLPQTGSKNIQYF
TRBJ1-4	-	-	TRBV5-1	15	TGCGCCAGCAGCTCGGCGGGGGGGAGAGGCGAAAAACTGTTTTTT	CASSSAGGRGEKLFF
TRBJ2-3	-	TRBD1	TRBV18	16	TGTGCCAGCTCACCTCTGACAGGGACGGGTTCAGATACGCAGTATTTT	CASSPLTGTGSDTQYF
TRBJ1-2	-	-	TRBV30	14	TGTGCCTTGCCACTTGGACAGTCTCCGGTTGGCTACACCTTC	CALPLGQSPVGYTF
TRBJ1-1	few	TRBD1	TRBV6-5	14	TGTGCCAGCAGGACCGGGACAGTGAACACTGAAGCTTTCTTT	CASRTGTVNTEAFF
TRBJ2-5	-	TRBD2	TRBV3-1/TRBV3-2	16	TGTGCCAGCAGCCGGGCTAGCGGGGGGGCCAGAGAGACCCAGTACTTC	CASSRASGGARETQYF
TRBJ1-1	-	TRBD1	TRBV19	15	TGTGCCAGTAGTACCCGGGACAGGGGAACCACTGAAGCTTTCTTT	CASSTRDRGTTEAFF
TRBJ1-1	-	-	TRBV5-1	14	TGCGCCAGCAGCTTTTCTAGGAGTAACACTGAAGCTTTCTTT	CASSFSRSNTEAFF
TRBJ2-7	few	TRBD1	TRBV4-1	15	TGCGCCAGCAGCCAAGACGGACAGGGTAGTCGCGAGCAGTACTTC	CASSQDGQGSREQYF
TRBJ1-2	-	-	TRBV6-5	14	TGTGCCAGCAGTACTCGGACAGCTAACTATGGCTACACCTTC	CASSTRTANYGYTF
TRBJ1-1	once	-	TRBV5-4	15	TGTGCCAGCAGCTTGGGAGGCTCGACGAACACTGAAGCTTTCTTT	CASSLGGSTNTEAFF
TRBJ1-3	few	-	TRBV11-3	14	TGTGCCAGCAGCTCCGACAGGACCGGAAACACCATATATTTT	CASSSDRTGNTIYF
TRBJ1-1	-	-	TRBV30	11	TGTGCCTGGAAAGTCGGCACTGAAGCTTTCTTT	CAWKVGTEAFF